This TCR beta chain comes out of a study of blood T cells in healthy people across ages. Study-wide findings and caveats: The donors' CMV status was not determined, possibly confounding changes in expanded clonotypes. Estimated diversity across one million T cells was deemed an underestimate.

Turning to this clonotype: The antigen is undetermined.

A second PCR of 7 to 11 cycles used a sample-barcoded 5' primer and a J-beta primer mix. Every sample gave at least 2.5 million paired-end reads containing CDR3. MiXCR was run by TCRdb on the 5' RACE reads, yielding one entry per CDR3 protein. The repertoire consists of 450,000 to 600,000 distinct CDR3 sequences, with over 25% occurring once and the leading ten covering about 3.9%. Samples each had at least 5 micrograms of total RNA extracted. This CDR3 has 13 residues. Germline CDR1 DFQATT, CDR2 SNEGSKA (reference sequence). These sequences were also reported in another study, on T cells of mothers and their children.

V gene TRBV20-1 combines with J gene TRBJ2-5; TRBD1 matches 12 bases. The DNA end lines up better with TRBJ2-1; the J call may be wrong. This receptor was identified in a boy aged 2 to 10 in good health. Material: blood. CDR3 DNA sequence: TGCAGTACCGGGACAGGGGGCTTCGATGAGCAGTTCTTC. Translation: CSTGTGGFDEQFF.